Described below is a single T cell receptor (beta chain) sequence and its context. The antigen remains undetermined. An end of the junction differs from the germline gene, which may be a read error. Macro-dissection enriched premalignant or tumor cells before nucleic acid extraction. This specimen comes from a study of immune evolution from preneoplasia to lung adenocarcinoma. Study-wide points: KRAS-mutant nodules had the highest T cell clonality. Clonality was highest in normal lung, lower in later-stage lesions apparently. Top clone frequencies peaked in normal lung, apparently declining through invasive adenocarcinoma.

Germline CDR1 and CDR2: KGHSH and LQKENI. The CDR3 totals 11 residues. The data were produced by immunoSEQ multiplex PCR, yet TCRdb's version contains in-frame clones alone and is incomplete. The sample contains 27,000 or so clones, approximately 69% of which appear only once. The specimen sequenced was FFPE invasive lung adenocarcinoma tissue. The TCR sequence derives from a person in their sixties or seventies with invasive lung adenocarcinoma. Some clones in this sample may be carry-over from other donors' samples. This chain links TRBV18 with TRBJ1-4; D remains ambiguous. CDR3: CASSTNEKLFF. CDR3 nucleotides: TGTGCCAGCTCAACCAATGAAAAACTGTTTTTT.